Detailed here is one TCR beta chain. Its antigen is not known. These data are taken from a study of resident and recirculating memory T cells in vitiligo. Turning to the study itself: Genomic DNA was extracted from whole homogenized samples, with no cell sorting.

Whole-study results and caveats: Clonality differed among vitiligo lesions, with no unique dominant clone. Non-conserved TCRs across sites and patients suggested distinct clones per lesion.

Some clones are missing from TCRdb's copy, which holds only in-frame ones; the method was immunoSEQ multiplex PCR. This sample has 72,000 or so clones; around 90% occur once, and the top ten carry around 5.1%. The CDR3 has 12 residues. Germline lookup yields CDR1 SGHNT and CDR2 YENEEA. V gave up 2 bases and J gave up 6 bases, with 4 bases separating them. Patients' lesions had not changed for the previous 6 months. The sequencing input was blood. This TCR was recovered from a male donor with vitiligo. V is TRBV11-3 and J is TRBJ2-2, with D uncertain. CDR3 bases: TGTGCCAGCAGCTTATTAGCCGGGGAGCTGTTTTTT. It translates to CASSLLAGELFF.